Listed here are 5 T cell receptor beta chains from one sample, sequenced in a study of T cell responses to AZD1222 COVID-19 vaccine. Libraries were prepared by immunoSEQ multiplex PCR; TCRdb keeps only in-frame clonotypes and omits some of them. This table holds about 100,000 clones, around 87% found once. The material sequenced was peripheral blood, taken on day 0 of MenACWY control vaccination. The receptors derive from an adult in good health.

The chain combines TRBV28 with TRBJ2-1; 9 bases align to TRBD2. In germline, CDR1 is MDHEN, CDR2 SYDVKM. Germline trimming cut 5 bases from V and 8 bases from J; bases unmatched to any gene: 10. This CDR3 spans 15 amino acids. DNA for the CDR3: TGTGCCAGCAGTCCCCTTAGCGGGAGAGGTGATGAGCAGTTCTTC. It translates to CASSPLSGRGDEQFF.

This clone has only a few counts. This rearrangement joins TRBV19 to TRBJ1-2; possible D gene TRBD1, 6 bases. The V end lost 4 bases, the J end lost 4 bases, and 16 bases lay between the germline ends. The CDR3 runs to 15 residues. Germline-derived CDR1 and CDR2 are LNHDA and SQIVND (reference sequence). The CDR3 region is CASSTPPDRLYGYTF. CDR3 DNA sequence: TGTGCCAGTAGTACCCCGCCCGACAGGCTCTATGGCTACACCTTC.

J is TRBJ2-6 and V is TRBV7-8; D remains unclear. Trimming cost V 6 bases and J 2 bases, with 8 bases left between them. CDR1 SGHVS and CDR2 FQNEAQ come from the germline V gene. This CDR3 region has 14 residues. The CDR3, as DNA: TGTGCCAGCAGGAGCGTTACTGGGGCCAACGTCCTGACTTTC. It specifies CASRSVTGANVLTF.

This sequence joins TRBV7-9 and TRBJ1-6; D possibly corresponds to TRBD1 (5 bases). The CDR3 is made up of 15 amino acids. V gave up 3 bases and J gave up 2 bases, with 8 bases separating them. In germline, CDR1 is SEHNR, CDR2 FQNEAQ (reference sequence). CDR3 residues: CASSLSGAYNSPLHF. DNA of the CDR3: TGTGCCAGCAGCTTGTCGGGGGCCTATAATTCACCCCTCCACTTT.

In nucleotides, the CDR3 is TGTGCCAGCAGTTTGGAACAGTACGAGCAGTACTTC. Protein: CASSLEQYEQYF. J is TRBJ2-7 and V is TRBV6-2 or TRBV6-3; D uncertain. Per the germline V gene, CDR1 is MNHEY and CDR2 is SVGEGT. V was cut by 4 bases and J by 4 bases, with 8 bases left in between. The CDR3 spans 12 residues.